The T cell receptor (beta chain) described here comes from a study of early T cells in non-severe SARS-CoV-2 infection. The length of the CDR3 is 14 residues. Trimming took 6 bases from V and 0 from J, leaving 9 bases between them. The germline gives CDR1 WNHNN, CDR2 SYGVQD (reference sequence). TCRdb redid the calling of the 5' RACE reads with MiXCR, one entry per CDR3 protein. The sample includes over 45,000 distinct CDR3 sequences, around 15% of them seen just once. V usage is TRBV10-1 and J usage is TRBJ2-4; weak D call: TRBD1 (6 bases). This receptor was identified in an adult who was a healthcare worker with PCR-confirmed SARS-CoV-2 infection or an uninfected control (not recorded which). Sequenced material: whole blood, taken at baseline. This chain's CDR3 is CASSEGGAKNIQYF. Written as DNA, the CDR3 is TGCGCCAGCAGCGAAGGGGGAGCCAAAAACATTCAGTACTTC.